The 10 T cell receptor beta chains reported below all come from one sample, sequenced in a study of control samples from healthy donors and cancer patients (dated by TCRdb to the early 2020s). The method behind the library was the immunoSEQ multiplex PCR assay. Drawn from immuneACCESS, this table holds only the in-frame rearrangements with V and J called that TCRdb kept. Clones are partly lost; checked studies trace under half to an unresolved V gene and leave the rest unexplained. This sample gives approximately 76,000 clones in total; about 79% of them show up just once. The ten largest clones take up roughly 11% of the sample. The sample comprised PBMCs. The source of these receptors is a man aged 55 to 70 with head and neck cancer.

The chain recombines TRBV20-1 with TRBJ2-4; D remains ambiguous. The V and J ends lost 1 base and 6 bases respectively, with 4 bases between them. Per the germline V gene, CDR1 is DFQATT and CDR2 is SNEGSKA (reference sequence). The CDR3 totals 11 residues. The CDR3 DNA follows: TGCAGTGCTAGAGTCCTAAACATTCAGTACTTC. Encoded protein: CSARVLNIQYF.

This clone came up once. The chain is built from TRBV6-5 and TRBJ2-7; D is undetermined. V lost 8 bases to trimming and J lost 6 bases, with 20 bases between them. This CDR3 comprises 14 residues. Germline-derived CDR1 and CDR2 are MNHEY and SVGAGI. DNA of the CDR3: TGTGCCAGCTACATAACTGGGGTGTTGGGCGAGCAGTACTTC. Translating gives CASYITGVLGEQYF.

This chain links TRBV7-9 with TRBJ1-4; D is uncertain. Germline V gene data show CDR1 as SEHNR and CDR2 as FQNEAQ (reference sequence). Trimming shortened V by 2 bases and J by 3 bases, and 10 bases separated the two germline ends. The CDR3 is made up of 15 amino acids. The CDR3 nucleotides read TGTGCCAGCAGCTTACTTTGGACTGCTAATGAAAAACTGTTTTTT. Translated, it gives CASSLLWTANEKLFF.

This chain joins TRBV7-2 and TRBJ2-2; D is perhaps TRBD1 or TRBD2 (5 bases each). Germline values: CDR1 SGHTA, CDR2 FQGNSA. Trimming took 2 bases from V and 0 from J, leaving 10 bases between them. The CDR3 runs to 16 residues. The CDR3, as DNA: TGTGCCAGCAGCTTACGGGGCTCCACGAACACCGGGGAGCTGTTTTTT. Translated, it gives CASSLRGSTNTGELFF. The whole variable domain, remainder taken from reference TRBV7-2 and TRBJ2-2, is GAGVSQSPSNKVTEKGKDVELRCDPISGHTALYWYRQSLGQGLEFLIYFQGNSAPDKSGLPSDRFSAERTGGSVSTLTIQRTQQEDSAVYLCASSLRGSTNTGELFFGEGSRLTVL.

The chain carries TRBV19 and TRBJ2-5; tentatively, D is TRBD1 (5 bases). Germline CDR1 LNHDA, CDR2 SQIVND (reference sequence). Trimming pared 8 bases from V and 4 bases from J, leaving 14 bases between. The CDR3 sequence is 13 residues long. In DNA, the CDR3 is TGTGCCAGTGGAATCAACAGGCTAGAGACCCAGTACTTC. Protein sequence: CASGINRLETQYF. The variable domain in full, with the rest retrieved from reference TRBV19 and TRBJ2-5, is DGGITQSPKYLFRKEGQNVTLSCEQNLNHDAMYWYRQDPGQGLRLIYYSQIVNDFQKGDIAEGYSVSREKKESFPLTVTSAQKNPTAFYLCASGINRLETQYFGPGTRLLVL.

The chain joins TRBV19 to TRBJ2-2; D possibly corresponds to TRBD2 (5 bases). Trimming left V 3 bases short and J 1 base short, with 15 bases between. The CDR3 length is 17 residues. Per germline, CDR1 LNHDA and CDR2 SQIVND (reference sequence). This chain's CDR3 is CASSIGAQAGNTGELFF. As DNA, the CDR3 is TGTGCCAGTAGTATTGGAGCGCAGGCGGGGAACACCGGGGAGCTGTTTTTT.

The chain uses TRBV3-1 (or the pseudogene TRBV3-2) and TRBJ2-1; 14 bases map to TRBD2. J gave up 6 bases and V 5 bases, and 3 bases lay outside the gene matches. This CDR3 is built from 15 residues. The germline V gene encodes CDR1 LGHDT and CDR2 YNNKEL (reference sequence). The CDR3 DNA reads TGTGCCAGCAGCTGGACTAGCGGGAGGTCCAATGAGCAGTTCTTC. The encoded protein is CASSWTSGRSNEQFF.

The chain uses TRBV12-3 or TRBV12-4 and TRBJ2-2, with TRBD2 matching over 11 bases. J was trimmed by 15 bases and V by 5 bases; bases with no gene match: 5. CDR3 length: 12 amino acids. This chain's CDR3 is CASSPTSGSMFF. DNA of the CDR3: TGTGCCAGCAGTCCCACTAGCGGGAGCATGTTTTTT.

The chain has TRBV20-1 and TRBJ1-2, with 7 positions matching TRBD1. CDR3 length: 13 residues. The germline CDR1 and CDR2 sequences are DFQATT and SNEGSKA (reference sequence). J lost 6 bases, V lost 3 bases, and 7 bases had no gene match. CDR3 nucleotide sequence: TGCAGTGCTAGTAAGCAGGGGGAGAATGGCTACACCTTC. This gives the protein CSASKQGENGYTF.

The V and J genes are TRBV7-8 and TRBJ2-2; 7 bases line up with TRBD1. The CDR3 loop spans 18 amino acids. J was trimmed by 0 bases and V by 5 bases; bases with no gene match: 12. CDR1 and CDR2 (germline): SGHVS, FQNEAQ. The CDR3 coding sequence is TGTGCCAGCAGCCCTAGTAGGGGGCGGCCCGCGAACACCGGGGAGCTGTTTTTT. It translates to CASSPSRGRPANTGELFF. Supplemented by reference TRBV7-8 and TRBJ2-2, the full variable domain reads GAGVSQSPRYKVAKRGQDVALRCDPISGHVSLFWYQQALGQGPEFLTYFQNEAQLDKSGLPSDRFFAERPEGSVSTLKIQRTQQEDSAVYLCASSPSRGRPANTGELFFGEGSRLTVL.